Sequencing of this T cell receptor beta chain was carried out in a study of radiotherapy plus CTLA-4 blockade in lung cancer (dated by TCRdb to the late 2010s). For the wider study: Objective responses were observed in 18% of enrolled patients, and disease control was achieved in approximately 29%. On the study overall, not on this receptor specifically: After treatment with radiotherapy and ipilimumab, TCR clones that originated in tumors expanded in peripheral blood. Early dynamic changes in blood T cell clones, together with increased serum interferon-beta after radiation, were reported as the strongest predictors of response.

The study tested focal radiation therapy combined with CTLA-4 blockade (ipilimumab) in patients with chemo-refractory metastatic non-small-cell lung cancer. The library relied on the immunoSEQ multiplex PCR assay. TCRdb holds this immuneACCESS table with in-frame rearrangements only. Some clones are missing; in checked studies, unresolved V genes explain under half, and the rest has no known cause. This sample holds 75,000 to 100,000 clones; 75% to 90% were observed only once. Of the sample, around 3% is held by the ten largest clones. CDR3 length: 12 amino acids, cysteine to phenylalanine. Only the CDR3 portion is preserved as DNA: 36 bases, with reading frame beginning at the first base. Based on the germline V gene, the CDR1 and CDR2 sequences are MNHNS and SASEGT. V is clipped by 7 bases and J by 11 bases, and the sequence between their germline boundaries is 15 bases long. About this clone: Its antigen is currently not known. No base quality values were provided; no much bigger clone lies one nucleotide off.

Recombination joined TRBV6-1 with TRBJ1-5, with TRBD1 as a weak D call on 5 bases. This TCR derives from a human donor with non-small cell lung cancer who had a partial response to radiotherapy plus ipilimumab. Source: peripheral blood, taken from a patient treated with radiotherapy plus ipilimumab. The DNA is as follows: TGTGCCAGCAAGGAAGGGGTACTTTCCCAGCATTTT. Translated, this gives CASKEGVLSQHF.